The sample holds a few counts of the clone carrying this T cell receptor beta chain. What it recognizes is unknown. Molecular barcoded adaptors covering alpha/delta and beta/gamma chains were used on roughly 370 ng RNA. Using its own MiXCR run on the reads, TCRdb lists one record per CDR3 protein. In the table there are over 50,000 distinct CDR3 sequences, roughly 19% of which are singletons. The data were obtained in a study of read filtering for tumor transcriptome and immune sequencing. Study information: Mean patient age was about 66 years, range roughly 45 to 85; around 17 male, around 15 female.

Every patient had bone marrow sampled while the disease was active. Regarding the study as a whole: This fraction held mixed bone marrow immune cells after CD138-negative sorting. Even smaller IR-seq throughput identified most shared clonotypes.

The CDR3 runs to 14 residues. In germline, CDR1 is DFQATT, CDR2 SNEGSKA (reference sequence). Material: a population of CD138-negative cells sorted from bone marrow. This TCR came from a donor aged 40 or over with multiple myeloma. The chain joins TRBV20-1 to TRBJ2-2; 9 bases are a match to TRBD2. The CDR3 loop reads CSLRLAGNTGELFF. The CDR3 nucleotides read TGCAGCCTGCGGCTAGCGGGAAACACCGGGGAGCTGTTTTTT.